This T cell receptor beta chain comes out of a study of vaccination effects on CD4 cells after COVID-19. Overall study results and limits: Few convalescent patients were studied, and early post-infection samples were lacking.

Repertoires were generated with immunoSEQ multiplex PCR, while TCRdb's copy carries only in-frame clones and drops some. The table includes roughly 59,000 clones, around four fifths detected once. As to this clone: Its antigen is unidentified.

In the ViraFEST assay, antigen-specific CD4+ clonotypes were identified by expansion after peptide-pool stimulation. The authors isolated CD4+ T cells after more than eight days of culture. Participants got two doses of BNT162b2 or mRNA-1273 vaccine. The study found no prior SARS-CoV-2 infection in the vaccine recipients, who tested negative for nucleocapsid antibodies. The sequences come from CD4+ T cells from PBMCs cultured with HCoV-OC43 spike peptides, collected after COVID-19 vaccination. Indicated subset: HCoV-OC43 spike overlapping peptide pool stimulation. The sequence derives from a human donor who received a COVID-19 vaccine.

The CDR3 nucleotides are TGTGCCAGCAGTTTCCGGACAGGGAATACTGAAGCTTTCTTT. Protein product: CASSFRTGNTEAFF. V and J are TRBV27 and TRBJ1-1, with 8 bases fitting TRBD1. The germline V gene has CDR1 MNHEY and CDR2 SMNVEV (reference sequence). J gave up 5 bases and V 3 bases, and 5 bases lay outside the gene matches. There are 14 residues in the CDR3.